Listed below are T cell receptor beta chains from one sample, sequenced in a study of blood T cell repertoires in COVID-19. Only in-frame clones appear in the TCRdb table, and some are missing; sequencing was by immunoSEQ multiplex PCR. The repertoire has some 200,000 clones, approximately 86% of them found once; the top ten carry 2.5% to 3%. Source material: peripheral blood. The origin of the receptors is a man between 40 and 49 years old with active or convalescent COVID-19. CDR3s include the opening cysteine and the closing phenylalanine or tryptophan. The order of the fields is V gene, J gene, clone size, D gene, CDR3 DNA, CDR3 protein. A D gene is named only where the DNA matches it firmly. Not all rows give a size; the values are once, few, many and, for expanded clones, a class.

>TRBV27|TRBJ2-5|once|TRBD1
TGTGCCAGCAGTTTTACCCCAGGGGGACAAGAGACCCAGTACTTC
CASSFTPGGQETQYF
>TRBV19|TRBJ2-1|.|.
TGTGCCAGTAGTATAATAGTGAGCTCCTACAATGAGCAGTTCTTC
CASSIIVSSYNEQFF
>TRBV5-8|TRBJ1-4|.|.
TGTGCCAGCAGCTTAGGCGGGGTAGCGAATGAAAAACTGTTTTTT
CASSLGGVANEKLFF
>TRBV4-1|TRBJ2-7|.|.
TGCGCCAGCAGCCAAGTTGCGGCAGCACACGAGCAGTACTTC
CASSQVAAAHEQYF
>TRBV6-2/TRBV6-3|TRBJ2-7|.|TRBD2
TGTGCCAGCAGCCTTAGCGGGATTAGCTCCTACGAGCAGTACTTC
CASSLSGISSYEQYF
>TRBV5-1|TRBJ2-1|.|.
TGCGCCAGCAGCGGCTGGGACACCGAAGAGCAGTTCTTC
CASSGWDTEEQFF
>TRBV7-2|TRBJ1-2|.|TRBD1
TGTGCCAGCAGCTTAGGGGGACAGAAAACCTTC
CASSLGGQKTF
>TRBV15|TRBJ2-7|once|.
TGTGCCACCAGCAGAGCGCGGGGAGAAGAGCAGTACTTC
CATSRARGEEQYF
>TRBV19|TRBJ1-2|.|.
TGTGCCACGGCGAGACAAAACTATGGCTACACCTTC
CATARQNYGYTF
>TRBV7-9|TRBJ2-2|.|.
TGTGCCAGCAGCACGATCTTACTCACCGGGGAGCTGTTTTTT
CASSTILLTGELFF
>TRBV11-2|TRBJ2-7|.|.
TGTGCCAGCAGCTTAGTTCAGGCGGACAACGAGCAGTACTTC
CASSLVQADNEQYF
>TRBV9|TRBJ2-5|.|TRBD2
TGTGCCAGCAGCGTAGCGGGGGGTGGAGTCGGTGAGACCCAGTACTTC
CASSVAGGGVGETQYF
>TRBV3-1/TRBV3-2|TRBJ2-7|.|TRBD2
TGTGCCAGCAGCCAAAACTGGGCTAGCGGCTACGAGCAGTACTTC
CASSQNWASGYEQYF
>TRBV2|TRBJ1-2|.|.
TGTGCCAGCACCCTTTCCTACAGGGACGGCTACACCTTC
CASTLSYRDGYTF
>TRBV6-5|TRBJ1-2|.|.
TGTGCCAGCAGTTACTCGGGCAGGGGACCCTATGGCTACACCTTC
CASSYSGRGPYGYTF
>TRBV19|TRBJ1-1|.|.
TGTGCCAGTAGTATAGGACAGATTAACACTGAAGCTTTCTTT
CASSIGQINTEAFF
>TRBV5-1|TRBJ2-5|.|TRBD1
TGCGCCAGCAGCCTGACAGGGTCTGGAGAGACCCAGTACTTC
CASSLTGSGETQYF
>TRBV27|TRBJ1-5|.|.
TGTGCCAGCAGGGAGGACCGGGGGCCCCAGCATTTT
CASREDRGPQHF
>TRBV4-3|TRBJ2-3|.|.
TGCGCCAGCAGCCAAGAAGGACTTCGCCCCACAGATACGCAGTATTTT
CASSQEGLRPTDTQYF
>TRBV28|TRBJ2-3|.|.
TGTGCCAGCAGTTTTCCCGGACAGCTGTCTAGCACAGATACGCAGTATTTT
CASSFPGQLSSTDTQYF
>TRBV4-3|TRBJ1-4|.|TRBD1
TGCGCCAGCAGCCAAGAGTGGACAGGCTCGCACTTAAAACTGTTTTTT
CASSQEWTGSHLKLFF
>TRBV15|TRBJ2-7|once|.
TGTGCCACCAGCAGTTACGAGAGGGCTTCCAACGAGCAGTACTTC
CATSSYERASNEQYF
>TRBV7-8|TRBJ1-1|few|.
TGTGCCAGCAGCTTAGGACTCCGAGGGAACACTGAAGCTTTCTTT
CASSLGLRGNTEAFF
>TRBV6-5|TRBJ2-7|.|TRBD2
TGTGCCAGCAGTTACTCGATACTACGGGGGGTCTACGAGCAGTACTTC
CASSYSILRGVYEQYF
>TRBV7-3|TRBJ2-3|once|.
TGTGCCAGCAGCTTAACGGGCGGGGACGGGACAGATACGCAGTATTTT
CASSLTGGDGTDTQYF